The 22 T cell receptor beta chains given below trace back to one sample, sequenced in a study of blood T cell repertoires in COVID-19. The data were produced by immunoSEQ multiplex PCR, yet TCRdb's version contains in-frame clones alone and is incomplete. The profile shows hundreds of thousands of clones, about four fifths of them singletons. The source material was peripheral blood. The receptor set was obtained from an elderly woman with COVID-19, enrolled during active disease.

The chain uses TRBV24-1 and TRBJ2-1; 7 nucleotides match TRBD2. The CDR3 has 16 amino acids. CDR1 and CDR2 from the germline V gene are KGHDR and SFDVKD. Germline trimming cut 1 base from V and 0 bases from J; bases unmatched to any gene: 2. As DNA, the CDR3 is TGTGCCACCAGTGATTTCCCTAGCGGCTCCTACAATGAGCAGTTCTTC. Amino acids: CATSDFPSGSYNEQFF.

The rearrangement links TRBV18 to TRBJ1-2; D gene unclear. CDR3 length: 17 residues. Trimming took off 0 bases at V and 8 bases at J, with 22 bases between the two ends. Germline V CDR1 and CDR2: KGHSH, LQKENI. The CDR3 DNA sequence: TGTGCCAGCTCACCACCTAATAGGAACGGCCCACGGAGAGGCTACACCTTC. Translating it yields CASSPPNRNGPRRGYTF.

This sequence joins TRBV7-6 and TRBJ1-2, with a possible D match to TRBD1 (6 bases). V was shortened by 5 bases and J by 1 base, with 14 bases between the two germline ends. Germline V gives CDR1 SGHVS, CDR2 FNYEAQ. The CDR3 is 15 amino acids. The chain's CDR3 is CASSPWDIYNYGYTF. The CDR3 coding sequence is TGTGCCAGCAGCCCTTGGGACATCTATAACTATGGCTACACCTTC.

The genes are TRBV5-1 and TRBJ1-2, with TRBD1 identical over 7 bases. The CDR3 runs 15 residues. The V gene end was trimmed by 0 bases and the J gene end by 4 bases; junction bases not matched to a gene: 6. Germline loops: CDR1 SGHRS, CDR2 YFSETQ. CDR3: CASSLVGGTSYGYTF. The DNA for the CDR3 is TGCGCCAGCAGCTTGGTAGGGGGCACTTCCTATGGCTACACCTTC.

There are a few counts of this clone. The V call is TRBV29-1, the J call TRBJ1-3, with 7 bases lining up with TRBD1. Per the germline V gene, CDR1 is SQVTM and CDR2 is ANQGSEA. CDR3 length: 13 residues. Germline trimming cut 7 bases from V and 0 bases from J; bases unmatched to any gene: 3. The DNA of the CDR3 is TGCAGCGCAGGGGGTTCCTCTGGAAACACCATATATTTT. Translating gives CSAGGSSGNTIYF.

There are a few counts of this clone. The gene calls are TRBV5-4 and TRBJ1-5, with D unresolved. This CDR3 contains 13 residues. Trimming stripped 1 base from V and 5 bases from J, with 7 bases between. Germline assignment: CDR1 SGHNT and CDR2 YYREEE (reference sequence). The CDR3 DNA is TGTGCCAGCAGCTTGCTAGGCGATCAGCCCCAGCATTTT. As protein: CASSLLGDQPQHF.

About this clone itself: This same CDR3 is encoded by further DNA sequences in the sample. The chain has TRBV18 and TRBJ1-2; D perhaps matches TRBD1 (5 bases). Germline V lookup: CDR1 KGHSH, CDR2 LQKENI. Between the trimmed V and J ends, which lost 6 bases and 8 bases, there was a span of 16 bases. The CDR3 has 13 residues. The CDR3 region has the DNA TGTGCCAGCTCCCCCTTGCAGGGTGAAGGCTACACCTTC. Protein product: CASSPLQGEGYTF.

Written as DNA, the CDR3 is TGTGCCAGCAGCTTAAACTCGGGATTAAATGAAAAACTGTTTTTT. This translates into CASSLNSGLNEKLFF. The rearrangement links TRBV7-2 to TRBJ1-4, with D unclear. CDR3 length: 15 residues. Per the germline V gene, CDR1 is SGHTA and CDR2 is FQGNSA. Trimming pared 2 bases from V and 5 bases from J, leaving 12 bases between.

The chain combines TRBV5-4 with TRBJ2-7; D is unclear. CDR1 is SGHNT, CDR2 YYREEE, per germline (reference sequence). CDR3 length: 15 residues. Trimming took 3 bases from V and 2 from J, leaving 15 bases between them. CDR3 in amino acids: CASSSATASTYEQYF. For the CDR3, the DNA is TGTGCCAGCAGCTCCGCTACTGCCTCAACCTACGAGCAGTACTTC.

The rearrangement joins TRBV7-2 to TRBJ1-6, with D hard to call. V lost 1 base to trimming and J lost 14 bases, with 9 bases between them. Germline CDR1 is SGHTA and CDR2 is FQGNSA. The length of the CDR3 is 12 residues. The CDR3 spells CASSLVPFTLHF. CDR3 nucleotide sequence: TGTGCCAGCAGCTTAGTCCCATTCACCCTCCACTTT.

This clone has only one observation. The rearrangement links TRBV28 to TRBJ1-2; weak D call: TRBD1 (5 bases). The CDR3 contains 12 residues. V lost 4 bases and J 2 bases, leaving 5 bases between the germline ends. From germline, CDR1 is MDHEN and CDR2 SYDVKM. In DNA, the CDR3 is TGTGCCAGCAGTTCAGGGAACTATGGCTACACCTTC. It codes for CASSSGNYGYTF.

This rearrangement joins TRBV7-3 to TRBJ1-1; the D is unclear. The CDR3 loop spans 14 amino acids. The germline V and J ends were trimmed by 2 bases and 6 bases, with 13 bases remaining between them. Germline CDR1 and CDR2: SGHTA and FQGTGA. The CDR3 loop is CASSLGRRESEAFF. CDR3 DNA: TGTGCCAGCAGCTTAGGCCGGAGGGAATCTGAAGCTTTCTTT.

The chain employs TRBV19 and TRBJ2-1; D possibly corresponds to TRBD2 (5 bases). V was trimmed by 6 bases and J by 10 bases, leaving 13 bases between them. Germline CDR1 is LNHDA and CDR2 is SQIVND (reference sequence). The CDR3 spans 12 residues. The CDR3 loop is CASRGGFTEQFF. CDR3 nucleotides: TGTGCCAGTAGAGGCGGGTTTACAGAGCAGTTCTTC.

This chain's CDR3 is CASTPGTVIYEQYF. The CDR3 nucleotides read TGTGCCAGCACCCCCGGGACAGTGATCTACGAGCAGTACTTC. J is TRBJ2-7 and V is TRBV2; TRBD1 matches 7 bases. The CDR3 covers 14 residues. V was clipped by 7 bases and J by 3 bases; unmatched bases: 9. Per germline, CDR1 SNHLY and CDR2 FYNNEI.

This chain uses TRBV7-2 with TRBJ1-3; weak D call: TRBD1 (6 bases). With 6 bases removed from V and 3 bases from J, the gap between germline ends came to 18 bases. Germline values: CDR1 SGHTA, CDR2 FQGNSA. The CDR3 is 16 residues long. The CDR3 loop reads CASSSQGRVGGNTIYF. CDR3 DNA: TGTGCCAGCAGTTCACAGGGCAGGGTCGGTGGAAACACCATATATTTT.

V and J are TRBV7-2 and TRBJ1-4, with D possibly being TRBD1 (5 bases). CDR1 and CDR2 (germline): SGHTA, FQGNSA. Deletions cut 0 bases from V and 8 bases from J, with 16 bases between. This CDR3 contains 16 residues. CDR3 protein: CASSLAVGGDREKLFF. The CDR3 DNA follows: TGTGCCAGCAGCTTAGCGGTGGGAGGGGATCGCGAAAAACTGTTTTTT.

CDR3 sequence: CASTRTRSDTQYF. CDR3 nucleotide sequence: TGTGCCAGCACCAGAACTAGATCCGATACGCAGTATTTT. The V gene is TRBV11-2, the J gene TRBJ2-3; the D gene is possibly TRBD2 (5 bases). V lost 7 bases, J lost 6 bases, and 14 bases lay in between. Germline V lookup: CDR1 SGHAT, CDR2 FQNNGV. The CDR3 covers 13 residues.

The chain employs TRBV7-9 and TRBJ1-6; 8 positions agree with TRBD1. The CDR3 extends over 15 amino acids. Germline CDR1 reads SEHNR; CDR2 reads FQNEAQ (reference sequence). The ends lost 6 bases at V and 6 bases at J; junction bases unmatched: 7. CDR3 in amino acids: CASRPYGQGNSPLHF. In DNA form, the CDR3 reads TGTGCCAGCAGGCCTTACGGACAGGGTAATTCACCCCTCCACTTT.

The chain is built from TRBV18 and TRBJ2-5, with D possibly being TRBD1 (5 bases). The CDR3 totals 12 residues. Deletions cut 3 bases from V and 7 bases from J, with 9 bases between. The germline V gene has CDR1 KGHSH and CDR2 LQKENI. The CDR3 nucleotides read TGTGCCAGCTCACCTACCCAGGGGACCCAGTACTTC. Protein: CASSPTQGTQYF. Full variable domain (remainder filled in from reference TRBV18 and TRBJ2-5): NAGVMQNPRHLVRRRGQEARLRCSPMKGHSHVYWYRQLPEEGLKFMVYLQKENIIDESGMPKERFSAEFPKEGPSILRIQQVVRGDSAAYFCASSPTQGTQYFGPGTRLLVL.

Here the CDR3 DNA reads TGTGCCAGCAGCATTTACAGGGGGCGCACAGATACGCAGTATTTT. Its translation is CASSIYRGRTDTQYF. The chain links TRBV11-2 to TRBJ2-3; TRBD1 agrees at 9 bases. The J segment lost 1 base and the V segment lost 5 bases, leaving 4 bases of the junction unmatched. The length of the CDR3 is 15 residues. Germline CDR1 is SGHAT and CDR2 is FQNNGV.

The chain is built from TRBV14 and TRBJ1-1, with a possible D match to TRBD1 (6 bases). Between the trimmed V and J ends, which lost 5 bases and 1 base, there was a span of 17 bases. This CDR3 is 16 amino acids long. Germline assignment: CDR1 SGHDN and CDR2 FVKESK. The CDR3: CASSGTNYRENTEAFF. The CDR3 nucleotides are TGTGCCAGCAGCGGCACGAATTACAGGGAGAACACTGAAGCTTTCTTT.

The chain couples TRBV19 to TRBJ2-1, with TRBD2 identical over 14 bases. CDR3 length equals 16 residues. Looked up from germline, CDR1 is LNHDA and CDR2 is SQIVND (reference sequence). J gave up 8 bases and V 2 bases, and 5 bases lay outside the gene matches. In nucleotides, the CDR3 is TGTGCCAGTAGTATACGGACTAGCGGGGGGCGTGATGAGCAGTTCTTC. Amino acid sequence: CASSIRTSGGRDEQFF.